These 26 T cell receptor beta chains were all obtained from the same sample, sequenced in a study of cytotoxic CD8 clonotypes in ibrutinib-treated CLL. Libraries were prepared by immunoSEQ multiplex PCR; TCRdb keeps only in-frame clonotypes and omits some of them. The sample includes roughly 300,000 clones, 65% to 85% seen only once; the top ten take approximately 5.1%. The sample was PBMCs, taken at disease progression, from a patient treated with ibrutinib. These receptors were obtained from a human donor with chronic lymphocytic leukemia.

This chain joins TRBV7-2 and TRBJ2-1; 11 bases align to TRBD2. The ends lost 2 bases at V and 12 bases at J; junction bases unmatched: 9. Germline CDR1 reads SGHTA; CDR2 reads FQGNSA. The CDR3 loop spans 15 amino acids. In DNA form, the CDR3 reads TGTGCCAGCAGCTTACCTCCGGGACTAGCGGTCCGGCAGTTCTTC. This codes for CASSLPPGLAVRQFF.

V is TRBV18 and J is TRBJ2-7; 11 bases fit TRBD1. CDR1 and CDR2 (germline): KGHSH, LQKENI. With V trimmed by 4 bases and J by 3 bases, 5 bases remained unmatched. This CDR3 region has 15 residues. CDR3 bases: TGTGCCAGCTCACTACGGGACAGGGGGGTCTACGAGCAGTACTTC. Translation gives CASSLRDRGVYEQYF. Full variable domain (remainder filled in from reference TRBV18 and TRBJ2-7): NAGVMQNPRHLVRRRGQEARLRCSPMKGHSHVYWYRQLPEEGLKFMVYLQKENIIDESGMPKERFSAEFPKEGPSILRIQQVVRGDSAAYFCASSLRDRGVYEQYFGPGTRLTVT.

V is TRBV11-2 and J is TRBJ2-7; 10 positions match TRBD1. Germline trimming cut 4 bases from V and 3 bases from J; bases unmatched to any gene: 9. The CDR3 has 16 amino acids. Germline values: CDR1 SGHAT, CDR2 FQNNGV. For the CDR3, the DNA is TGTGCCAGCAGCTCGGAAGGGACAGGGGCAGGCTACGAGCAGTACTTC. Amino acids: CASSSEGTGAGYEQYF.

This clone was observed once. The gene calls are TRBV5-6 and TRBJ2-7; 9 bases agree with TRBD1. Per germline, CDR1 SGHDT and CDR2 YYEEEE. Losses at the gene ends were 3 bases for V and 3 bases for J; bases not matched to a gene: 4. The CDR3 is 14 amino acids. This chain's CDR3 is CASSSDRGVYEQYF. Here the CDR3 DNA reads TGTGCCAGCAGCTCGGACAGGGGAGTCTACGAGCAGTACTTC.

The J gene is TRBJ2-7, the V gene TRBV5-6; D unresolved. V gave up 0 bases and J gave up 4 bases, with 11 bases separating them. Germline assignment: CDR1 SGHDT and CDR2 YYEEEE. The length of the CDR3 is 14 residues. CDR3 nucleotide sequence: TGTGCCAGCAGCTTGGGAGTGGGAACATACGAGCAGTACTTC. Residues: CASSLGVGTYEQYF. Full variable domain (outside the CDR3, taken from reference TRBV5-6 and TRBJ2-7): DAGVTQSPTHLIKTRGQQVTLRCSPKSGHDTVSWYQQALGQGPQFIFQYYEEEERQRGNFPDRFSGHQFPNYSSELNVNALLLGDSALYLCASSLGVGTYEQYFGPGTRLTVT.

The chain joins TRBV19 to TRBJ2-2; 9 nucleotides match TRBD1. The CDR3 extends over 14 amino acids. V lost 5 bases and J lost 5; bases outside the gene matches: 3. Germline-derived CDR1 and CDR2 are LNHDA and SQIVND (reference sequence). For the CDR3, the DNA is TGTGCCAGTAGTTACAGGGGGCGTACCGGGGAGCTGTTTTTT. Its protein is CASSYRGRTGELFF. The whole variable domain, filled in from reference TRBV19 and TRBJ2-2, reads DGGITQSPKYLFRKEGQNVTLSCEQNLNHDAMYWYRQDPGQGLRLIYYSQIVNDFQKGDIAEGYSVSREKKESFPLTVTSAQKNPTAFYLCASSYRGRTGELFFGEGSRLTVL.

The chain combines TRBV18 with TRBJ1-1, with D possibly matching TRBD1 (5 bases). V lost 4 bases to trimming and J lost 1 base, with 7 bases between them. CDR3 length: 13 residues. The V gene's germline CDR1 is KGHSH and CDR2 LQKENI. The CDR3 region is CASSLGENTEAFF. The CDR3 DNA sequence: TGTGCCAGCTCACTGGGGGAGAACACTGAAGCTTTCTTT. Together with reference TRBV18 and TRBJ1-1, the CDR3 gives the full variable domain: NAGVMQNPRHLVRRRGQEARLRCSPMKGHSHVYWYRQLPEEGLKFMVYLQKENIIDESGMPKERFSAEFPKEGPSILRIQQVVRGDSAAYFCASSLGENTEAFFGQGTRLTVV.

This sequence joins TRBV28 and TRBJ2-7, with D hard to call. The length of the CDR3 is 15 residues. The germline V and J ends were trimmed by 6 bases and 2 bases, with 17 bases remaining between them. Germline-derived CDR1 and CDR2 are MDHEN and SYDVKM. The CDR3 here is CASRGGTRLTYEQYF. Written as DNA, the CDR3 is TGTGCCAGCAGGGGCGGTACCCGATTAACCTACGAGCAGTACTTC.

V gene TRBV9 combines with J gene TRBJ2-1, with 13 bases lining up with TRBD2. The CDR3 loop spans 14 amino acids. V trimming: 4 bases; J trimming: 7 bases; junction bases outside the gene matches: 2. Germline V lookup: CDR1 SGDLS, CDR2 YYNGEE. The CDR3 DNA sequence: TGTGCCAGCAGCCGGACTAGCGGGAGAAATGAGCAGTTCTTC. Translated, it gives CASSRTSGRNEQFF.

V gene TRBV5-1 combines with J gene TRBJ2-5, with TRBD1 as a possible D gene (5 bases). Trimming cost V 5 bases and J 2 bases, with 16 bases left between them. Germline loops: CDR1 SGHRS, CDR2 YFSETQ. This CDR3 is built from 15 residues. The CDR3 loop reads CASRPTPQGQETQYF. CDR3 in DNA: TGCGCCAGCAGACCTACTCCCCAGGGACAAGAGACCCAGTACTTC.

The chain joins TRBV10-3 to TRBJ1-2; D remains ambiguous. The CDR3 has 14 residues. CDR1 is ENHRY, CDR2 SYGVKD, per germline. V lost 0 bases and J 3 bases, leaving 8 bases between the germline ends. CDR3 region: CAISESTLDYGYTF. Here the CDR3 DNA reads TGTGCCATCAGTGAGTCAACCTTGGACTATGGCTACACCTTC.

This sequence joins TRBV28 and TRBJ1-2; 8 nucleotides agree with TRBD1. J gave up 4 bases and V 10 bases, and 5 bases lay outside the gene matches. This CDR3 is 12 amino acids long. Germline CDR1 is MDHEN and CDR2 is SYDVKM. This CDR3 is CATKTGGYGYTF. In DNA, the CDR3 is TGTGCCACCAAAACAGGGGGCTATGGCTACACCTTC.

This chain links TRBV5-1 with TRBJ1-1, with D unclear. This CDR3 region has 13 residues. The germline CDR1 and CDR2 sequences are SGHRS and YFSETQ. V was clipped by 1 base and J by 6 bases, with 10 bases between them. CDR3: CASSLLRESEAFF. The CDR3 DNA sequence: TGCGCCAGCAGCTTGCTTAGGGAATCTGAAGCTTTCTTT.

The rearrangement uses TRBV14 and TRBJ1-2, with D maybe TRBD1 (5 bases). Germline CDR1 is SGHDN and CDR2 is FVKESK. The CDR3 spans 14 residues. V shed 2 bases and J shed 3 bases, with 10 bases lying between them. CDR3 region: CASSQSRGYYGYTF. The CDR3 coding sequence is TGTGCCAGCAGCCAATCCCGGGGGTACTATGGCTACACCTTC.

This chain connects TRBV30 to TRBJ2-1, with 12 bases matching TRBD2. The CDR3 loop spans 16 amino acids. CDR1 is GTSNPN, CDR2 SVGIG, per germline (reference sequence). With V trimmed by 3 bases and J by 7 bases, 10 bases remained unmatched. CDR3: CAWRRDPSGRANEQFF. CDR3 DNA sequence: TGTGCCTGGAGGCGCGATCCTAGCGGGAGGGCGAATGAGCAGTTCTTC.

V is TRBV5-1 and J is TRBJ1-3; 7 nucleotides agree with TRBD1. The CDR3 is made up of 16 amino acids. Germline V gene sequence: CDR1 SGHRS, CDR2 YFSETQ. V trimming: 0 bases; J trimming: 0 bases; junction bases outside the gene matches: 3. The CDR3 protein is CASSLDWTGSGNTIYF. The DNA for the CDR3 is TGCGCCAGCAGCTTGGACTGGACAGGCTCTGGAAACACCATATATTTT. Full variable domain (rest looked up from reference TRBV5-1 and TRBJ1-3): KAGVTQTPRYLIKTRGQQVTLSCSPISGHRSVSWYQQTPGQGLQFLFEYFSETQRNKGNFPGRFSGRQFSNSRSEMNVSTLELGDSALYLCASSLDWTGSGNTIYFGEGSWLTVV.

V and J are TRBV5-6 and TRBJ1-2; the D gene is possibly TRBD1 (5 bases). The germline gives CDR1 SGHDT, CDR2 YYEEEE. The CDR3 spans 19 residues. The V end was cut by 4 bases, the J end by 2 bases, with 27 bases between. The CDR3 here is CASSMHGGFLGIQNYGYTF. For the CDR3, the DNA is TGTGCCAGCAGCATGCATGGGGGTTTCTTGGGTATCCAAAACTATGGCTACACCTTC.

The rearrangement joins TRBV5-1 to TRBJ1-2; unclear D gene. Per germline, CDR1 SGHRS and CDR2 YFSETQ. This CDR3 is built from 14 residues. The V end lost 4 bases, the J end lost 5 bases, and 15 bases lay between the germline ends. The CDR3 loop reads CASSPRPLGYGYTF. The CDR3 nucleotides are TGCGCCAGCAGCCCCCGTCCCCTAGGGTATGGCTACACCTTC.

This clone was detected only a few times. V usage is TRBV7-2 and J usage is TRBJ1-4, with 8 bases that match TRBD1. CDR1 and CDR2 from the germline V gene are SGHTA and FQGNSA. The V gene end was trimmed by 5 bases and the J gene end by 2 bases; junction bases not matched to a gene: 4. The CDR3 is 15 residues long. In DNA, the CDR3 is TGTGCCAGCAGCCCGAGGACAGGGACTAATGAAAAACTGTTTTTT. Its protein product is CASSPRTGTNEKLFF.

V gene TRBV5-1 combines with J gene TRBJ1-4; 7 bases match TRBD1. Germline CDR1 reads SGHRS; CDR2 reads YFSETQ. V dropped 1 base and J dropped 0; count of bases not matched to a gene: 6. The CDR3 is 17 residues long. The DNA of the CDR3 is TGCGCCAGCAGCTTGATTGGACAGGCCGCAACTAATGAAAAACTGTTTTTT. Translation: CASSLIGQAATNEKLFF. The entire variable domain, with the rest obtained from reference TRBV5-1 and TRBJ1-4, is as follows: KAGVTQTPRYLIKTRGQQVTLSCSPISGHRSVSWYQQTPGQGLQFLFEYFSETQRNKGNFPGRFSGRQFSNSRSEMNVSTLELGDSALYLCASSLIGQAATNEKLFFGSGTQLSVL.

V gene TRBV12-5 combines with J gene TRBJ2-7, with 7 bases identical to TRBD1. CDR1 and CDR2 (germline): LGHNT, FRNRAP. The CDR3 contains 18 residues. V shed 3 bases, J shed 3 bases, and the junction held 17 bases outside the gene matches. For the CDR3, the DNA is TGTGCTAGTGGTTTAGGGGACAGACTCCATCGGCCTTTCTACGAGCAGTACTTC. Protein sequence: CASGLGDRLHRPFYEQYF.

The chain recombines TRBV14 with TRBJ2-5; D is unclear. Germline values: CDR1 SGHDN, CDR2 FVKESK. This CDR3 comprises 12 residues. V was shortened by 2 bases and J by 5 bases, with 6 bases between the two germline ends. The CDR3 DNA sequence: TGTGCCAGCAGCCAACTACCGGAGACCCAGTACTTC. Its protein product is CASSQLPETQYF. Using reference TRBV14 and TRBJ2-5 for the parts outside the CDR3, the full variable domain is EAGVTQFPSHSVIEKGQTVTLRCDPISGHDNLYWYRRVMGKEIKFLLHFVKESKQDESGMPNNRFLAERTGGTYSTLKVQPAELEDSGVYFCASSQLPETQYFGPGTRLLVL.

The rearrangement joins TRBV5-1 to TRBJ2-1; no clear D. V gave up 0 bases and J gave up 5 bases, with 6 bases separating them. This CDR3 comprises 13 residues. Germline V gene sequence: CDR1 SGHRS, CDR2 YFSETQ. CDR3 region: CASSLGVHNEQFF. In DNA, the CDR3 is TGCGCCAGCAGCTTGGGAGTTCACAATGAGCAGTTCTTC.

The chain combines TRBV5-1 with TRBJ2-3; D gene unclear. This CDR3 comprises 16 residues. Trimming removed 0 bases at V and 1 base at J, with 12 bases between. From germline, CDR1 is SGHRS and CDR2 YFSETQ. The CDR3 loop reads CASSLVSGRGTDTQYF. CDR3 bases: TGCGCCAGCAGCTTGGTTTCCGGGCGCGGCACAGATACGCAGTATTTT.

This chain joins TRBV5-6 and TRBJ1-2; D perhaps matches TRBD1 (6 bases). Trimming left V 1 base short and J 4 bases short, with 17 bases between. The CDR3 covers 16 residues. CDR1 SGHDT and CDR2 YYEEEE come from the germline V gene. The CDR3 region is CASSLRQGRKAYGYTF. In DNA form, the CDR3 reads TGTGCCAGCAGCTTGCGGCAGGGGCGTAAGGCCTATGGCTACACCTTC.

The chain has TRBV6-1 and TRBJ2-2, with 9 bases identical to TRBD2. The CDR3 contains 14 residues. The trim removed 10 bases at V and 4 bases at J, leaving 7 bases unmatched. Germline assignment: CDR1 MNHNS and CDR2 SASEGT. The CDR3 spells CATRLAEVTGELFF. The CDR3, as DNA: TGTGCCACCCGACTAGCGGAGGTCACCGGGGAGCTGTTTTTT.